This T cell receptor (beta chain) was sequenced in a study of regulatory T cells in long-lasting Graves disease. This clonotype came up many times. Sequencing libraries for TCR beta were prepared with iRepertoire HTBI primers and Arm-PCR of CDR3 regions. Per the authors' pipeline: Spanning all samples, the identified segments comprised approximately 60 TRBV and some 14 TRBJ. MiXCR was run by TCRdb on the multiplex PCR reads, yielding one entry per CDR3 protein. The V and J calls were determined by TCRdb, not by the authors. The top ten clones hold around 7.6% of a sample with roughly 400,000 distinct CDR3 sequences, approximately 15% of them seen once. The time point: newly diagnosed GD, antithyroid drugs for less than 3 months. PBMC RNA served as the TCR library source. The same sample was also studied in work on T cells in Graves' hyperthyroidism and ophthalmopathy. That report adds: Most clonotypes expanded in thyroid above 0.001 were likewise present in blood.

The sequence was obtained from a woman aged 35 to 49 with Graves disease. Sequencing was performed on peripheral blood mononuclear cells (PBMCs), taken at new diagnosis, from a patient treated with antithyroid drugs.

Here the CDR3 DNA reads TGTGCCAGCATGAGGGCGGGAGGCTACGAGCAGTACTTC. Translating gives CASMRAGGYEQYF. This chain joins TRBV28 and TRBJ2-7, with 8 nucleotides matching TRBD2. CDR3 size: 13 residues. Germline V CDR1 and CDR2: MDHEN, SYDVKM. V shed 7 bases, J shed 3 bases, and the junction held 5 bases outside the gene matches.